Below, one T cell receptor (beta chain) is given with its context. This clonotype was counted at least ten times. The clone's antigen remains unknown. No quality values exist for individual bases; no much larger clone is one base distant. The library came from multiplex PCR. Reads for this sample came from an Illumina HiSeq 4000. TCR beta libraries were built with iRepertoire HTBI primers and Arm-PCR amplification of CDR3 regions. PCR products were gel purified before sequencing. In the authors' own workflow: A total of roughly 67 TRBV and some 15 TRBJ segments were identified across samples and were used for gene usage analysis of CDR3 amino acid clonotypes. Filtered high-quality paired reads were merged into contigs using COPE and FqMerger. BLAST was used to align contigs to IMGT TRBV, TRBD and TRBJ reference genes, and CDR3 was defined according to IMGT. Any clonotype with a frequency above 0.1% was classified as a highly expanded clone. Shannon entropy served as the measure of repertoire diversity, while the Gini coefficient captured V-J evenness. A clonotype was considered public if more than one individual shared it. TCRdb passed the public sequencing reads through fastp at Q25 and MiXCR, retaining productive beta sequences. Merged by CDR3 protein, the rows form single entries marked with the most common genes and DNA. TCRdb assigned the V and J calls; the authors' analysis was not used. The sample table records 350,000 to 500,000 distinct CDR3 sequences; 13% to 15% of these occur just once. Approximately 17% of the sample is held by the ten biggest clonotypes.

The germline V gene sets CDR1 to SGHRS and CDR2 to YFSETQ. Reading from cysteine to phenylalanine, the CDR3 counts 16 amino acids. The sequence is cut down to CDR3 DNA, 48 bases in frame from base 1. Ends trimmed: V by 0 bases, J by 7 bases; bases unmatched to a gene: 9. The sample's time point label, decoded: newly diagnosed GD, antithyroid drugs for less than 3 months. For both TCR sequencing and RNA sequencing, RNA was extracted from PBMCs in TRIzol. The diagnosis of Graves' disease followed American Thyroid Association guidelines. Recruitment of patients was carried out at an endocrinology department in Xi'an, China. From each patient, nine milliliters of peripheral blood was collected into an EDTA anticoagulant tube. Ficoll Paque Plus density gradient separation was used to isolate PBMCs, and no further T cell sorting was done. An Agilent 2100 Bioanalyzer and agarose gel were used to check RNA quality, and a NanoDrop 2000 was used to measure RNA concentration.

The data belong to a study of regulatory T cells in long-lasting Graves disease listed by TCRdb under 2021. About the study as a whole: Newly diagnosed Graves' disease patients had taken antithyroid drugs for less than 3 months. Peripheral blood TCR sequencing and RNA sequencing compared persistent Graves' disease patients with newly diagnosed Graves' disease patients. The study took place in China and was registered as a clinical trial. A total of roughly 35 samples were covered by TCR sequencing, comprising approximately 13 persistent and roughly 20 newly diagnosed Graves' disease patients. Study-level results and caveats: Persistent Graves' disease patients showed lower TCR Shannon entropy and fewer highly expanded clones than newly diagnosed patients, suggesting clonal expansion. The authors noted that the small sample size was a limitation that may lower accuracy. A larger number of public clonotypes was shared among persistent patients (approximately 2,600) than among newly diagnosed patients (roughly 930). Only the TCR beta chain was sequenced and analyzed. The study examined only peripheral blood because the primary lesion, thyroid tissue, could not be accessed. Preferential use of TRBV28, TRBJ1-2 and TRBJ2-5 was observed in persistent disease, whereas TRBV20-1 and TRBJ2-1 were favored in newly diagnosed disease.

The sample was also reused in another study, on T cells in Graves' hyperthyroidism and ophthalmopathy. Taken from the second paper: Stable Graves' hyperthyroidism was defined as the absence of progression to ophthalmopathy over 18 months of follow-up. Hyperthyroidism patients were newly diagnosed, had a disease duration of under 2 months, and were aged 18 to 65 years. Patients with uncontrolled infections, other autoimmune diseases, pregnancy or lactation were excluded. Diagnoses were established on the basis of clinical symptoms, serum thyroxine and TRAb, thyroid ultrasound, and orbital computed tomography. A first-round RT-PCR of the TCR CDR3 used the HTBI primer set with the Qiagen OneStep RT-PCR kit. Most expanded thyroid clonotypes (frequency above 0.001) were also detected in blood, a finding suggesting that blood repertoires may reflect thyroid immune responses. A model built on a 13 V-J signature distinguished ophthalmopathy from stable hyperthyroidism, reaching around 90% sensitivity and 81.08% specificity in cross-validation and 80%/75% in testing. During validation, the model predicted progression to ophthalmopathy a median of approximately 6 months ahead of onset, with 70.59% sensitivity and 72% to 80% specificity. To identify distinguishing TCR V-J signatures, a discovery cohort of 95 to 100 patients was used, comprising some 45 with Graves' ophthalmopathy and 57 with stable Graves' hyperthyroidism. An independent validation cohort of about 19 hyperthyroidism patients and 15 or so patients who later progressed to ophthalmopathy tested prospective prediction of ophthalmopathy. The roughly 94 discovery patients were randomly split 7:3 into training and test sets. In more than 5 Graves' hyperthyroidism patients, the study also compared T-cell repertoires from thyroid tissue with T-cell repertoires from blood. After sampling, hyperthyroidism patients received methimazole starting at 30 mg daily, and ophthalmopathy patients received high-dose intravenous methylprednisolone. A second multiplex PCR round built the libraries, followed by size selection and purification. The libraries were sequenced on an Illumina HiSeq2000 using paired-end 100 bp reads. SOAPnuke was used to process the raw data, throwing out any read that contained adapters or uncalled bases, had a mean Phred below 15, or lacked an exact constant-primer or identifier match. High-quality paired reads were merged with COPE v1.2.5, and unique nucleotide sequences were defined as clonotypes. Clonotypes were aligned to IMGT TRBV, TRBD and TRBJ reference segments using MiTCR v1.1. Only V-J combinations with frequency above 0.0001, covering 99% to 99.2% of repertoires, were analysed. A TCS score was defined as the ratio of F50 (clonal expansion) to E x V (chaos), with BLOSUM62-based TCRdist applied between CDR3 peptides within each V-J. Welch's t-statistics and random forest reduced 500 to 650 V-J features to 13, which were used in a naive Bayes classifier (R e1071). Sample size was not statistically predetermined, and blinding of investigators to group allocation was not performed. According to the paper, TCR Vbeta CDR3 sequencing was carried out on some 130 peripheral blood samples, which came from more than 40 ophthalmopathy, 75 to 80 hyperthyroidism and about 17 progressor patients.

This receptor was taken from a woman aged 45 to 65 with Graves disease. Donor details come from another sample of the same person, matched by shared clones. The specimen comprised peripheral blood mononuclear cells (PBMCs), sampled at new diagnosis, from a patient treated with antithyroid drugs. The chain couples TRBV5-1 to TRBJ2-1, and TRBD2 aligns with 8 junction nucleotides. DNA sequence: TGCGCCAGCAGCTTGGAGGGACTAGTCCACCTTAATGAGCAGTTCTTC. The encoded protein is CASSLEGLVHLNEQFF.